In this sample, the clone carrying this T cell receptor beta chain turned up once. Germline V gives CDR1 MNHEY, CDR2 SVGAGI. Trimming took 7 bases from V and 1 from J, leaving 10 bases between them. The CDR3 covers 13 residues. These data are taken from a study of blood T cell repertoires in COVID-19. Repertoires were generated with immunoSEQ multiplex PCR, while TCRdb's copy carries only in-frame clones and drops some. The sample lists around 150,000 clones, about four fifths occurring once. This chain connects TRBV6-5 to TRBJ1-1; tentative D call: TRBD1 (5 bases). The sequence came from a man between 65 and 85 years old with acute or convalescent COVID-19. Sequencing was done on a sample of peripheral blood. The CDR3 DNA is TGTGCCAGCAAGGGGTGGGCGAACACTGAAGCTTTCTTT. It yields the protein CASKGWANTEAFF.